A single sample gave rise to the 14 T cell receptor beta chains below, sequenced in a study of T-cell reconstitution after alpha-beta-depleted transplantation in children. The library targeted TCRbeta and was prepared with unique molecular identifiers. TCRdb used MiXCR to reprocess the PCR reads, holding one entry per CDR3 protein. The sample contains approximately 130,000 distinct CDR3 sequences, around a tenth of which appear only once. The sequencing here drew on PBMCs, mostly from graft donor cells, taken 180 days after TCRalphabeta/CD19-depleted stem cell transplant. The receptors originated from a girl under two years old who had a stem cell transplant for combined immunodeficiency, so the T cells may come from the graft donor.

A few counts support this clonotype. This rearrangement joins TRBV27 to TRBJ2-3; D possibly corresponds to TRBD1 (5 bases). The germline V gene encodes CDR1 MNHEY and CDR2 SMNVEV (reference sequence). V was cut by 2 bases and J by 3 bases, with 9 bases left in between. The CDR3 is 14 residues long. For the CDR3, the DNA is TGTGCCAGCAGTTTACTCAGGGTAACAGATACGCAGTATTTT. It is translated as CASSLLRVTDTQYF.

This clonotype was recorded at least ten times. This chain joins TRBV11-2 and TRBJ2-1; D gene ambiguous. There are 11 residues in the CDR3. Germline loops: CDR1 SGHAT, CDR2 FQNNGV. Trimming pared 5 bases from V and 9 bases from J, leaving 8 bases between. CDR3 in amino acids: CASSAYVEQFF. The DNA of the CDR3 is TGTGCCAGCAGCGCCTACGTTGAGCAGTTCTTC.

This clonotype has a handful of counts. V gene TRBV4-3 combines with J gene TRBJ2-5, with D possibly TRBD2 on 6 matching bases. Trimming pared 4 bases from V and 5 bases from J, leaving 17 bases between. Germline-derived CDR1 and CDR2 are LGHNA and YSLEER. The CDR3 contains 15 residues. Here the CDR3 reads CASSRRDSLGETQYF. The CDR3 DNA follows: TGCGCCAGCAGCCGAAGGGACTCCCTGGGGGAGACCCAGTACTTC.

This chain joins TRBV6-5 and TRBJ1-2; D unresolved. CDR1 and CDR2 from the germline V gene are MNHEY and SVGAGI. Trimming removed 0 bases from V and 6 bases from J, with 8 bases in between. This CDR3 is 13 amino acids long. The CDR3 sequence is CASSYSSGNGYTF. CDR3 bases: TGTGCCAGCAGTTACTCTTCGGGTAATGGCTACACCTTC.

This sequence joins TRBV5-5 and TRBJ2-2; D ambiguous. V lost 0 bases and J 0 bases, leaving 15 bases between the germline ends. From germline, CDR1 is SGHKS and CDR2 YYEKEE (reference sequence). The CDR3 has 18 amino acids. The CDR3 reads CASSLALGVATNTGELFF. The CDR3 region has the DNA TGTGCCAGCAGCTTGGCCCTCGGAGTAGCTACGAACACCGGGGAGCTGTTTTTT.

The V and J genes are TRBV28 and TRBJ1-5, with D tentatively TRBD1 (5 bases). This CDR3 region has 18 residues. Trimming stripped 2 bases from V and 2 bases from J, with 19 bases between. Germline V gene lookup returns CDR1 MDHEN and CDR2 SYDVKM. CDR3 DNA sequence: TGTGCCAGCAGTTTAGGGTGGGGGGACGAGTGGGGCAATCAGCCCCAGCATTTT. This encodes CASSLGWGDEWGNQPQHF. The full variable domain, completed using reference TRBV28 and TRBJ1-5, is DVKVTQSSRYLVKRTGEKVFLECVQDMDHENMFWYRQDPGLGLRLIYFSYDVKMKEKGDIPEGYSVSREKKERFSLILESASTNQTSMYLCASSLGWGDEWGNQPQHFGDGTRLSIL.

The chain has TRBV4-1 and TRBJ1-1; D gene ambiguous. Trimming took off 3 bases at V and 4 bases at J, with 15 bases between the two ends. CDR3 length equals 15 residues. Germline V gene sequence: CDR1 MGHRA, CDR2 YSYEKL. Here the CDR3 reads CASSQRHPRFTEAFF. DNA for the CDR3: TGCGCCAGCAGCCAGCGACATCCAAGGTTCACTGAAGCTTTCTTT.

This clonotype was counted only a few times. This chain uses TRBV6-5 with TRBJ1-4; 7 nucleotides align to TRBD1. J lost 11 bases, V lost 6 bases, and 3 bases had no gene match. CDR3 size: 11 residues. The V gene's germline CDR1 is MNHEY and CDR2 SVGAGI. CDR3 bases: TGTGCCAGCAGCACAGGGGTGAAACTGTTTTTT. Translation: CASSTGVKLFF.

The sample holds a few counts of this clonotype. The chain uses TRBV19 and TRBJ2-2; 8 bases map to TRBD2. V was pared by 3 bases and J by 9 bases, with 9 bases of the junction left unmatched. This CDR3 comprises 15 residues. Germline V lookup: CDR1 LNHDA, CDR2 SQIVND (reference sequence). In nucleotides, the CDR3 is TGTGCCAGTAGTATCGCCCAGCGGGAGATTCGGGAGCTGTTTTTT. Its translation: CASSIAQREIRELFF. The full variable domain, its missing parts supplied by reference TRBV19 and TRBJ2-2, is DGGITQSPKYLFRKEGQNVTLSCEQNLNHDAMYWYRQDPGQGLRLIYYSQIVNDFQKGDIAEGYSVSREKKESFPLTVTSAQKNPTAFYLCASSIAQREIRELFFGEGSRLTVL.

The chain is built from TRBV30 and TRBJ2-3; unclear D gene. This CDR3 is 16 amino acids long. Germline-derived CDR1 and CDR2 are GTSNPN and SVGIG (reference sequence). V was pared by 0 bases and J by 3 bases, with 16 bases between. The CDR3 DNA follows: TGTGCCTGGAGTGTAATAGCTTTAGCAGTTACAGATACGCAGTATTTT. As protein: CAWSVIALAVTDTQYF.

The chain recombines TRBV20-1 with TRBJ2-3, with TRBD1 matching over 8 bases. This CDR3 comprises 14 residues. V gave up 3 bases and J gave up 0 bases; unmatched junction bases: 2. Germline CDR1 and CDR2: DFQATT and SNEGSKA (reference sequence). In DNA, the CDR3 is TGCAGTGCTAGGGGACAGGTTAGCACAGATACGCAGTATTTT. Translated, it gives CSARGQVSTDTQYF.

This clonotype was detected a few times. This chain joins TRBV24-1 and TRBJ2-1; either TRBD1 or TRBD2 may fit D (5 bases each). The V gene's germline CDR1 is KGHDR and CDR2 SFDVKD. The CDR3 has 14 residues. Trimming shortened V by 3 bases and J by 7 bases, and 12 bases separated the two germline ends. The CDR3 sequence is CATSDPGPSNEQFF. In nucleotides, the CDR3 is TGTGCCACCAGTGATCCGGGACCTTCGAATGAGCAGTTCTTC.

Only a few counts were recorded for this clonotype. The chain joins TRBV11-3 to TRBJ2-1; D uncertain. The CDR3 sequence is 15 residues long. V shed 4 bases and J shed 5 bases, with 15 bases lying between them. Germline V gene lookup returns CDR1 SGHNT and CDR2 YENEEA. The CDR3 here is CASSSRSQLHNEQFF. The CDR3 coding sequence is TGTGCCAGCAGCTCTAGATCCCAATTACACAATGAGCAGTTCTTC.

This clonotype was seen more than once but under ten times. The DNA for the CDR3 is TGCGCCAGCAGTGACGGGACGTACTCCTACGAGCAGTACTTC. This translates into CASSDGTYSYEQYF. The chain carries TRBV10-2 and TRBJ2-7; D may be TRBD1 or TRBD2 (5 bases each). CDR3 size: 14 residues. Germline loops: CDR1 WSHSY, CDR2 SAAADI. Trimming took off 3 bases at V and 0 bases at J, with 9 bases between the two ends.